The 12 T cell receptor beta chains reported below all come from one sample, sequenced in a study of blood T cells in healthy people across ages. It was with a sample-barcoded 5' primer and a J-beta primer mix that a second PCR of about 7 to 12 cycles was run. TCRdb fed the 5' RACE reads into MiXCR, producing one record per CDR3 protein. This repertoire shows 550,000 to 800,000 distinct CDR3 sequences, 32% found once; its top ten account for 15%. The specimen sequenced was blood. Every receptor here comes from a woman aged 80 or older in good health.

This clonotype was detected a few times. This chain uses TRBV5-1 with TRBJ1-2, with D tentatively TRBD1 (5 bases). This CDR3 comprises 17 residues. In germline, CDR1 is SGHRS, CDR2 YFSETQ. V was pared by 0 bases and J by 0 bases, with 15 bases between. This chain's CDR3 is CASSLEGLGTTNYGYTF. The CDR3 DNA reads as TGCGCCAGCAGCTTGGAAGGTCTGGGGACTACTAACTATGGCTACACCTTC. Combining the CDR3 with reference TRBV5-1 and TRBJ1-2 gives the whole variable domain KAGVTQTPRYLIKTRGQQVTLSCSPISGHRSVSWYQQTPGQGLQFLFEYFSETQRNKGNFPGRFSGRQFSNSRSEMNVSTLELGDSALYLCASSLEGLGTTNYGYTFGSGTRLTVV.

The sample holds many counts of this clonotype. This chain links TRBV7-3 with TRBJ2-6, with D possibly called TRBD1 or TRBD2 (6 bases each). The germline V and J ends were trimmed by 5 bases and 4 bases, with 12 bases remaining between them. The CDR3 has 15 amino acids. Germline V gives CDR1 SGHTA, CDR2 FQGTGA. DNA of the CDR3: TGTGCCAGCAGCCAAGGGGGGTACGGGGCCAACGTCCTGACTTTC. Translation: CASSQGGYGANVLTF. Based on the CDR3 plus reference TRBV7-3 and TRBJ2-6, the full variable domain is GAGVSQTPSNKVTEKGKYVELRCDPISGHTALYWYRQSLGQGPEFLIYFQGTGAADDSGLPNDRFFAVRPEGSVSTLKIQRTERGDSAVYLCASSQGGYGANVLTFGAGSRLTVL.

The rearrangement joins TRBV6-5 to TRBJ1-1; 10 positions agree with TRBD1. There are 15 residues in the CDR3. Germline trimming cut 8 bases from V and 4 bases from J; bases unmatched to any gene: 10. Germline CDR1 MNHEY, CDR2 SVGAGI. The CDR3 loop is CASRRGTGDSTEAFF. The CDR3 coding sequence is TGTGCCAGCCGCCGTGGGACAGGGGATAGCACTGAAGCTTTCTTT.

This clonotype was picked up one time. Without the conserved terminal phenylalanine or tryptophan, this CDR3 likely stems from a read error. This chain connects TRBV6-5 to TRBJ2-3; D gene ambiguous. The CDR3 consists of 18 residues. Germline V lookup: CDR1 MNHEY, CDR2 SVGAGI. Trimming cost V 5 bases and J 0 bases, with 21 bases left between them. The CDR3 bases are TGTGCCAGCAGTACTAAGATTGGGGTCGGGTCTAGCACAGATACGCAGTATTTG. The encoded protein is CASSTKIGVGSSTDTQYL.

Comment on this clonotype: This may be a read error: a much more frequent sequence differs by one nucleotide. The chain carries TRBV5-1 and TRBJ2-3, with D possibly TRBD2 on 6 matching bases. CDR3 size: 15 residues. Germline V gene sequence: CDR1 SGHRS, CDR2 YFSETQ. DNA for the CDR3: TGCGTCAGCAGCTTGGAGGGGTCTTGGACAGATACGCAGTATTTT. Its protein is CVSSLEGSWTDTQYF.

This clonotype was found once. This rearrangement joins TRBV2 to TRBJ2-1; D might be TRBD1 or TRBD2, each matching 5 bases. Trimming left V 2 bases short and J 4 bases short, with 9 bases between. Germline V gene lookup returns CDR1 SNHLY and CDR2 FYNNEI. The CDR3 totals 14 residues. The CDR3 DNA follows: TGTGCCAGCAGTGAATCCAGGGAGTACAATGAGCAGTTCTTC. Protein sequence: CASSESREYNEQFF.

This clonotype has more than one count but fewer than ten. The V and J genes are TRBV6-1 and TRBJ2-4, with D possibly being TRBD1 or TRBD2 (6 bases each). CDR1 is MNHNS and CDR2 is SASEGT in the germline V gene. The CDR3 consists of 13 residues. Between the trimmed V and J ends, which lost 6 bases and 6 bases, there was a span of 12 bases. CDR3 sequence: CASRGGGGNIQYF. CDR3 coding DNA: TGTGCCAGCAGGGGCGGAGGGGGAAACATTCAGTACTTC.

This clonotype has a count of ten or more. The gene calls are TRBV25-1 and TRBJ1-2; maybe TRBD1 (6 bases). Trimming pared 6 bases from V and 8 bases from J, leaving 16 bases between. In germline, CDR1 is MGHDK, CDR2 SYGVNS. The CDR3 runs 13 residues. The CDR3 is CASRDLQGSGYTF. DNA of the CDR3: TGTGCCAGCAGAGACCTACAGGGTTCGGGCTACACCTTC.

This clonotype has a handful of counts. The chain uses TRBV30 and TRBJ2-5, with TRBD2 identical over 14 bases. Germline V gene data show CDR1 as GTSNPN and CDR2 as SVGIG (reference sequence). Trimming took 0 bases from V and 4 from J; bases not matched to a gene: 4. This CDR3 is built from 16 residues. DNA for the CDR3: TGTGCCTGGAGTGTACCGACTAGCGGGGGGGTAGAGACCCAGTACTTC. It codes for CAWSVPTSGGVETQYF.

This clonotype was found many times. This rearrangement joins TRBV5-1 to TRBJ2-7; TRBD1 might be the D (6 bases). CDR3 size: 15 residues. V was cut by 0 bases and J by 1 base, with 11 bases left in between. CDR1 is SGHRS and CDR2 is YFSETQ in the germline V gene. The CDR3 protein is CASSLASGQSYEQYF. CDR3 nucleotide sequence: TGCGCCAGCAGCTTGGCCAGTGGACAGTCCTACGAGCAGTACTTC.

The chain has TRBV20-1 and TRBJ2-3; 10 nucleotides align to TRBD2. The trim removed 2 bases at V and 1 base at J, leaving 9 bases unmatched. The CDR3 sequence is 17 residues long. Germline-derived CDR1 and CDR2 are DFQATT and SNEGSKA (reference sequence). The CDR3 bases are TGCAGTGCTAGATTACATTCAGGGACTAGCGGCACAGATACGCAGTATTTT. Its translation: CSARLHSGTSGTDTQYF.

The chain links TRBV20-1 to TRBJ2-7; 8 positions agree with TRBD2. Unmatched junction bases numbered 11, after V lost 3 bases and J lost 7 bases. CDR3 length equals 14 residues. Germline-derived CDR1 and CDR2 are DFQATT and SNEGSKA (reference sequence). The CDR3 nucleotides read TGCAGTGCTAGGGTGGACGGGGGGGTGGGTGAGCAGTACTTC. Amino acids: CSARVDGGVGEQYF.